The entry below gives a single T cell receptor beta chain sequence along with its context. The source of the sample is a study of control samples from healthy donors and cancer patients. The table came from immunoSEQ multiplex PCR; TCRdb's copy has only in-frame clones and leaves some out. The sample lists about 130,000 clones; approximately 92% were seen once. Germline CDR1 is LNHDA and CDR2 is SQIVND (reference sequence). V was cut by 11 bases and J by 2 bases, with 19 bases left in between. This CDR3 contains 15 residues. The gene calls are TRBV19 and TRBJ1-5, with a possible D match to TRBD1 (5 bases). Material for sequencing was PBMCs. The TCR originated in a man older than 75 with head and neck cancer. As DNA, the CDR3 is TGTGCCTCGGCGAGCCGCCAGGGACGCAATCAGCCCCAGCATTTT. It specifies CASASRQGRNQPQHF.